What follows are 9 T cell receptor beta chains derived from one specimen sequenced in a study of neurological immune-mediated disorders. MiXCR, applied by TCRdb to the 5' RACE reads, yields one record per CDR3 protein. The sample comprises around 50,000 distinct CDR3 sequences, roughly 26% of which are singletons, and roughly 25% rests with the top ten. The sequencing sample was made of PBMCs. The receptors originated from a woman in her 70s in good health.

This clonotype was picked up many times. The chain joins TRBV6-6 to TRBJ2-5; D gene unclear. Germline CDR1 reads MNHNY; CDR2 reads SVGAGI (reference sequence). This CDR3 is 12 amino acids long. The germline V and J ends were trimmed by 6 bases and 5 bases, with 10 bases remaining between them. CDR3 region: CASSRYEETQYF. CDR3 sequence (DNA): TGTGCCAGCAGCCGCTATGAGGAGACCCAGTACTTC.

This clonotype showed up many times. J is TRBJ2-3 and V is TRBV4-2; no firm D call. The CDR3 length is 16 residues. Trimming left V 0 bases short and J 0 bases short, with 10 bases between. Germline-derived CDR1 and CDR2 are LGHNA and YNFKEQ. The CDR3 here is CASSQDPETSTDTQYF. CDR3 in DNA: TGTGCCAGCAGCCAAGATCCGGAAACCAGCACAGATACGCAGTATTTT.

There are many counts of this clonotype. The chain uses TRBV5-1 and TRBJ1-1, with 11 bases lining up with TRBD1. With 4 bases clipped from V and 11 bases from J, the junction kept 10 bases outside the gene matches. The CDR3 spans 14 residues. The germline V gene has CDR1 SGHRS and CDR2 YFSETQ. CDR3 residues: CASSTGQGAFAAFF. CDR3 in DNA: TGCGCCAGCAGCACCGGACAGGGGGCGTTTGCGGCTTTCTTT. The complete variable domain, with remaining parts taken from reference TRBV5-1 and TRBJ1-1, reads KAGVTQTPRYLIKTRGQQVTLSCSPISGHRSVSWYQQTPGQGLQFLFEYFSETQRNKGNFPGRFSGRQFSNSRSEMNVSTLELGDSALYLCASSTGQGAFAAFFGQGTRLTVV.

This clonotype was seen at least ten times. This chain links TRBV5-1 with TRBJ1-1; no firm D call. The germline V gene has CDR1 SGHRS and CDR2 YFSETQ. This CDR3 spans 18 amino acids. The germline V and J ends were trimmed by 2 bases and 0 bases, with 20 bases remaining between them. For the CDR3, the DNA is TGCGCCAGCAGCTTATTTCTTCCTGCAGGCCAAATGAACACTGAAGCTTTCTTT. This encodes CASSLFLPAGQMNTEAFF.

This clonotype occurred many times. The chain carries TRBV13 and TRBJ1-3; TRBD1 is a possible D gene (5 bases). Trimming shortened V by 5 bases and J by 3 bases, and 11 bases separated the two germline ends. The CDR3 covers 14 residues. Germline CDR1 and CDR2: PRHDT and FYEKMQ (reference sequence). CDR3 DNA: TGTGCCAGCAGCCCGAACGGGGGTGGAAACACCATATATTTT. Its protein is CASSPNGGGNTIYF.

This clonotype appeared many times. This chain connects TRBV15 to TRBJ2-2, with D maybe TRBD2 (5 bases). Germline V gene lookup returns CDR1 LNHNV and CDR2 YYDKDF (reference sequence). V was trimmed by 5 bases and J by 5 bases, leaving 18 bases between them. The CDR3 consists of 16 residues. In nucleotides, the CDR3 is TGTGCCACCAGCCCGAGGACTTTATCCCTGACCGGGGAGCTGTTTTTT. Protein sequence: CATSPRTLSLTGELFF.

This sequence joins TRBV29-1 and TRBJ2-1, with D uncertain. Germline-derived CDR1 and CDR2 are SQVTM and ANQGSEA. The CDR3 runs to 15 residues. V lost 3 bases, J lost 3 bases, and 15 bases lay in between. The CDR3 loop is CSVDPRAGGYNEQFF. CDR3 nucleotide sequence: TGCAGCGTTGACCCCCGGGCCGGCGGCTACAATGAGCAGTTCTTC.

This clonotype was recorded many times. This rearrangement joins TRBV7-3 to TRBJ2-1; no clear D gene. The length of the CDR3 is 13 residues. V was cut by 2 bases and J by 8 bases, with 10 bases left in between. CDR1 and CDR2 from the germline V gene are SGHTA and FQGTGA. CDR3 protein: CASSLGPGDEQFF. The CDR3 nucleotides are TGTGCCAGCAGCTTAGGACCTGGGGATGAGCAGTTCTTC.

Many counts were recorded for this clonotype. V is TRBV20-1 and J is TRBJ1-2; D not certain. CDR1 and CDR2 (germline): DFQATT, SNEGSKA (reference sequence). There are 13 residues in the CDR3. V lost 1 base and J 6 bases, leaving 12 bases between the germline ends. CDR3 region: CSARVPGSNGYTF. For the CDR3, the DNA is TGCAGTGCTAGAGTCCCGGGTAGCAATGGCTACACCTTC.